One and the same sample provided the 24 T cell receptor beta chains below, sequenced in a study of cytomegalovirus exposure and HLA in healthy donors. PCR was performed using 60 Vbeta and 13 Jbeta primers. Method: immunoSEQ multiplex PCR; TCRdb's copy keeps in-frame clones and lacks some. This table has 180,000 or so clones, approximately 79% appearing once. The sample taken for sequencing was PBMCs. The receptors stem from a man between 35 and 55 years old in good health and CMV-seropositive.

J is TRBJ2-3 and V is TRBV5-4; the match to TRBD2 covers 10 bases. This CDR3 region has 16 residues. Losses at the gene ends were 4 bases for V and 1 base for J; bases not matched to a gene: 6. Germline V gene sequence: CDR1 SGHNT, CDR2 YYREEE (reference sequence). This CDR3 is CASSGRLAGRTDTQYF. Written as DNA, the CDR3 is TGTGCCAGCAGCGGCCGACTAGCGGGTCGCACAGATACGCAGTATTTT.

This clone was detected a few times. This chain connects TRBV27 to TRBJ2-1; 11 nucleotides line up with TRBD2. The length of the CDR3 is 16 residues. The germline gives CDR1 MNHEY, CDR2 SMNVEV (reference sequence). J gave up 0 bases and V 5 bases, and 3 bases lay outside the gene matches. The CDR3 spells CASSIGTSGSYNEQFF. Written as DNA, the CDR3 is TGTGCCAGCAGTATCGGGACTAGCGGCTCCTACAATGAGCAGTTCTTC.

The chain uses TRBV7-2 and TRBJ1-4, with D tentatively TRBD1 (5 bases). The CDR3 is 15 residues long. Germline-derived CDR1 and CDR2 are SGHTA and FQGNSA. The V end was cut by 1 base, the J end by 8 bases, with 14 bases between. The CDR3 DNA reads TGTGCCAGCAGCTTAGAGGTTGGGGGGGGAGAAAAACTGTTTTTT. Translating gives CASSLEVGGGEKLFF.

This sequence joins TRBV15 and TRBJ1-1; D remains ambiguous. CDR1 and CDR2 (germline): LNHNV, YYDKDF (reference sequence). The CDR3 contains 14 residues. Trimming took 3 bases from V and 1 from J, leaving 9 bases between them. Here the CDR3 reads CATSRVVANTEAFF. The CDR3 region has the DNA TGTGCCACCAGCAGGGTCGTGGCGAACACTGAAGCTTTCTTT.

This clone has more than one count but fewer than ten. The chain carries TRBV28 and TRBJ2-1; a weak D match, TRBD2 (5 bases). This CDR3 is 15 amino acids long. V lost 3 bases and J lost 1, with 10 bases in between. The germline CDR1 and CDR2 sequences are MDHEN and SYDVKM. For the CDR3, the DNA is TGTGCCAGCAGTTTGGCTAGCACTTCCTACAATGAGCAGTTCTTC. Its protein product is CASSLASTSYNEQFF.

This chain links TRBV19 with TRBJ2-5; D possibly corresponds to TRBD1 (5 bases). The J call may be incorrect, as the DNA end agrees better with TRBJ2-7. The CDR3 covers 15 residues. The germline CDR1 and CDR2 sequences are LNHDA and SQIVND (reference sequence). CDR3 protein: CASSAQGRSSYEQYF. The CDR3, as DNA: TGTGCCAGTAGTGCCCAGGGAAGGAGCTCCTACGAGCAGTACTTC.

The chain recombines TRBV19 with TRBJ1-1; 9 positions agree with TRBD1. Per the germline V gene, CDR1 is LNHDA and CDR2 is SQIVND (reference sequence). Trimming cost V 3 bases and J 5 bases; bases outside gene matches: 13. The CDR3 is 17 residues long. The CDR3 reads CASSISANRGLSTEAFF. As DNA, the CDR3 is TGTGCCAGTAGTATTTCGGCTAACAGGGGGCTGAGTACTGAAGCTTTCTTT.

Of note for this clone: This sample also contains other DNA sequences that code for the same CDR3. This chain uses TRBV7-9 with TRBJ2-7, with TRBD1 matching 8 bases. CDR1 is SEHNR, CDR2 FQNEAQ, per germline (reference sequence). After removal of 3 bases from V and 5 bases from J, the junction contained 0 bases not matched to a gene. This CDR3 contains 12 residues. The CDR3, as DNA: TGTGCCAGCAGCTTGACAGGGGACGAGCAGTACTTC. This sequence encodes CASSLTGDEQYF.

CDR3 sequence (DNA): TGTGCCAGCAGCCAAGATTACACAGATACGCAGTATTTT. This codes for CASSQDYTDTQYF. The chain recombines TRBV14 with TRBJ2-3; D is ambiguous. V was pared by 0 bases and J by 2 bases, with 3 bases between. Germline CDR1 reads SGHDN; CDR2 reads FVKESK. The CDR3 runs 13 residues. Full variable domain (missing parts from reference TRBV14 and TRBJ2-3): EAGVTQFPSHSVIEKGQTVTLRCDPISGHDNLYWYRRVMGKEIKFLLHFVKESKQDESGMPNNRFLAERTGGTYSTLKVQPAELEDSGVYFCASSQDYTDTQYFGPGTRLTVL.

The gene calls are TRBV7-9 and TRBJ2-4; 7 nucleotides align to TRBD1. With V trimmed by 6 bases and J by 0 bases, 8 bases remained unmatched. This CDR3 comprises 16 residues. Germline values: CDR1 SEHNR, CDR2 FQNEAQ (reference sequence). CDR3 sequence (DNA): TGTGCCAGCAGACCTGGACAGGAGCCAGCCAAAAACATTCAGTACTTC. It codes for CASRPGQEPAKNIQYF.

This sequence joins TRBV7-2 and TRBJ2-7; a weak D match, TRBD2 (6 bases). This CDR3 is built from 15 residues. The germline V and J ends were trimmed by 5 bases and 3 bases, with 17 bases remaining between them. Looked up from germline, CDR1 is SGHTA and CDR2 is FQGNSA. The CDR3 protein is CASSRDSAGNYEQYF. The CDR3 nucleotides read TGTGCCAGCAGCCGGGACTCTGCCGGGAACTACGAGCAGTACTTC.

The rearrangement joins TRBV12-5 to TRBJ2-6; TRBD2 is a possible D gene (5 bases). Germline V gene lookup returns CDR1 LGHNT and CDR2 FRNRAP. With 8 bases removed from V and 4 bases from J, the gap between germline ends came to 9 bases. The CDR3 sequence is 13 residues long. This chain's CDR3 is CASSSGGANVLTF. The DNA of the CDR3 is TGTGCTAGTTCCTCGGGAGGGGCCAACGTCCTGACTTTC.

The rearrangement links TRBV5-4 to TRBJ2-2, with D perhaps TRBD2 (6 bases). Trimming took off 6 bases at V and 0 bases at J, with 15 bases between the two ends. The germline V gene has CDR1 SGHNT and CDR2 YYREEE (reference sequence). The CDR3 sequence is 16 residues long. The CDR3 region is CASTRSRDSNTGELFF. DNA for the CDR3: TGTGCCAGCACCCGATCTAGGGACTCGAACACCGGGGAGCTGTTTTTT. Together with reference TRBV5-4 and TRBJ2-2, the CDR3 gives the full variable domain: ETGVTQSPTHLIKTRGQQVTLRCSSQSGHNTVSWYQQALGQGPQFIFQYYREEENGRGNFPPRFSGLQFPNYSSELNVNALELDDSALYLCASTRSRDSNTGELFFGEGSRLTVL.

This rearrangement joins TRBV11-3 to TRBJ2-2; D may be TRBD2 (5 bases). The V end lost 5 bases, the J end lost 2 bases, and 18 bases lay between the germline ends. The CDR3 sequence is 17 residues long. The germline V gene has CDR1 SGHNT and CDR2 YENEEA. The CDR3 reads CASSTYDSGKNTGELFF. CDR3 bases: TGTGCCAGCAGCACTTATGACTCCGGGAAAAACACCGGGGAGCTGTTTTTT.

The rearrangement joins TRBV11-2 to TRBJ1-2; D not resolved. The CDR3 is 15 residues long. V was cut by 2 bases and J by 3 bases, with 13 bases left in between. In germline, CDR1 is SGHAT, CDR2 FQNNGV. The CDR3 here is CASSLTAGWDYGYTF. In nucleotides, the CDR3 is TGTGCCAGCAGCTTAACAGCAGGCTGGGACTATGGCTACACCTTC.

The chain carries TRBV6-4 and TRBJ1-1; tentatively, D is TRBD1 (6 bases). There are 15 residues in the CDR3. V dropped 6 bases and J dropped 1 base, with 15 bases sitting between them. The germline V gene encodes CDR1 MRHNA and CDR2 SNTAGT. CDR3 sequence (DNA): TGTGCCAGCAGGGTTGAGGGGGTCCCGAACACTGAAGCTTTCTTT. It encodes CASRVEGVPNTEAFF.

This clone appeared a few times. The chain has TRBV7-2 and TRBJ1-4, with D unresolved. The ends were cut back, 1 base at V and 7 bases at J, with 4 bases in the middle. The CDR3 totals 12 residues. Germline V gene sequence: CDR1 SGHTA, CDR2 FQGNSA. The CDR3 DNA sequence: TGTGCCAGCAGCTTAGATCGTGAAAAACTGTTTTTT. Its protein is CASSLDREKLFF.

The chain links TRBV19 to TRBJ2-7; TRBD1 agrees at 9 bases. The CDR3 totals 14 residues. Germline assignment: CDR1 LNHDA and CDR2 SQIVND (reference sequence). The junction had 4 bases not matched to a gene; V was cut back by 6 bases and J by 1 base. The CDR3 nucleotides read TGTGCCAGTAGCCTACAGGGGGCGTCCTACGAGCAGTACTTC. This codes for CASSLQGASYEQYF.

CDR3 amino acids: CSALISERYNEQFF. CDR3 coding DNA: TGCAGCGCGTTAATTAGCGAACGCTACAATGAGCAGTTCTTC. The J gene is TRBJ2-1, the V gene TRBV29-1, with D possibly being TRBD2 (5 bases). CDR1 and CDR2 from the germline V gene are SQVTM and ANQGSEA. CDR3 length equals 14 residues. Deletions cut 7 bases from V and 3 bases from J, with 16 bases between.

The chain links TRBV9 to TRBJ2-1, with 12 nucleotides matching TRBD2. Trimming removed 3 bases from V and 9 bases from J; junction bases left unmatched: 13. The CDR3 consists of 17 residues. CDR1 and CDR2 from the germline V gene are SGDLS and YYNGEE. The CDR3: CASSEASTSGSLTEQFF. CDR3 nucleotides: TGTGCCAGCAGCGAAGCCTCGACTAGCGGGAGTTTAACTGAGCAGTTCTTC. Supplemented by reference TRBV9 and TRBJ2-1, the full variable domain reads DSGVTQTPKHLITATGQRVTLRCSPRSGDLSVYWYQQSLDQGLQFLIQYYNGEERAKGNILERFSAQQFPDLHSELNLSSLELGDSALYFCASSEASTSGSLTEQFFGPGTRLTVL.

There are a few counts of this clone. This chain links TRBV29-1 with TRBJ1-1; weak D call: TRBD1 (6 bases). CDR1 and CDR2 from the germline V gene are SQVTM and ANQGSEA. This CDR3 spans 12 amino acids. Trimming removed 7 bases from V and 0 bases from J, with 9 bases in between. CDR3 in amino acids: CSAGQMNTEAFF. CDR3 DNA: TGCAGCGCTGGACAGATGAACACTGAAGCTTTCTTT.

The chain joins TRBV5-4 to TRBJ2-1; 13 bases fit TRBD2. The germline V gene has CDR1 SGHNT and CDR2 YYREEE (reference sequence). The CDR3 has 17 residues. After removal of 5 bases from V and 9 bases from J, the junction contained 14 bases not matched to a gene. CDR3 DNA: TGTGCCAGCAGTCCATCTGACGGACTAGCGGGAGTGGGTGAGCAGTTCTTC. Translated, it gives CASSPSDGLAGVGEQFF.

The chain links TRBV5-1 to TRBJ1-6; 7 bases line up with TRBD1. V dropped 4 bases and J dropped 8; count of bases not matched to a gene: 6. CDR3 size: 14 residues. Germline lookup yields CDR1 SGHRS and CDR2 YFSETQ. Here the CDR3 reads CASSLGQEYSPLHF. The CDR3 DNA sequence: TGCGCCAGCAGCCTCGGACAGGAATATTCACCCCTCCACTTT.

This chain joins TRBV5-6 and TRBJ2-7, with D unresolved. Germline V CDR1 and CDR2: SGHDT, YYEEEE. V was trimmed by 4 bases and J by 5 bases, leaving 10 bases between them. This CDR3 region has 12 residues. Here the CDR3 reads CASSPKRDEQYF. The CDR3 DNA sequence: TGTGCCAGCAGCCCGAAGCGAGACGAGCAGTACTTC.